Following are 14 T cell receptor beta chains from one sample sequenced in a study of cytomegalovirus exposure and HLA in healthy donors. Amplification used 60 Vbeta primers and 13 Jbeta primers. TCRdb's copy holds only in-frame clones and misses some; the assay was immunoSEQ multiplex PCR. The sample holds over 100,000 clones, just under 75% seen once. Specimen: PBMCs. These receptors were taken from a man aged 40-50 years in good health and CMV-seropositive.

The chain carries TRBV29-1 and TRBJ2-2; TRBD2 agrees at 12 bases. V shed 5 bases and J 1 base; nucleotides not matched to a gene: 2. CDR1 and CDR2 (germline): SQVTM, ANQGSEA. The CDR3 is 15 residues long. The CDR3 spells CSVRTSGVNTGELFF. The CDR3 DNA reads as TGCAGCGTTCGGACTAGCGGGGTGAACACCGGGGAGCTGTTTTTT.

The chain carries TRBV5-4 and TRBJ2-7; 14 nucleotides line up with TRBD2. This CDR3 is built from 14 residues. Germline V lookup: CDR1 SGHNT, CDR2 YYREEE (reference sequence). V gave up 8 bases and J gave up 7 bases; unmatched junction bases: 8. CDR3 bases: TGTGCCAGTACGACTAGCGGGGGGGCAGGGGAGCAGTACTTC. Translation gives CASTTSGGAGEQYF.

V and J are TRBV6-5 and TRBJ1-1, with 8 positions matching TRBD1. V shed 5 bases, J shed 6 bases, and the junction held 8 bases outside the gene matches. This CDR3 is 14 amino acids long. Germline V lookup: CDR1 MNHEY, CDR2 SVGAGI. The CDR3 loop reads CASSPRQGKPEAFF. DNA for the CDR3: TGTGCCAGCAGTCCCCGACAGGGGAAGCCTGAAGCTTTCTTT.

The CDR3 loop is CASSPGQYGYTF. The CDR3 DNA is TGCGCCAGCAGCCCAGGACAGTATGGCTACACCTTC. This chain joins TRBV5-1 and TRBJ1-2, with a weak D call TRBD1 (6 bases). The V and J ends lost 4 bases and 5 bases respectively, with 9 bases between them. Germline V gene data show CDR1 as SGHRS and CDR2 as YFSETQ. The CDR3 covers 12 residues.

The chain carries TRBV27 and TRBJ2-1; 12 nucleotides match TRBD2. The CDR3 sequence is 15 residues long. The V segment lost 6 bases and the J segment 5 bases; nucleotides outside the gene matches: 5. Germline V gene lookup returns CDR1 MNHEY and CDR2 SMNVEV (reference sequence). CDR3 sequence reads: CASRSSGGANNEQFF. The DNA for the CDR3 is TGTGCCAGCAGATCTAGCGGGGGGGCGAACAATGAGCAGTTCTTC.

A remark on this clone: The same CDR3 can be traced to other DNA sequences in this sample. The chain has TRBV27 and TRBJ2-2; 7 bases align to TRBD1. The CDR3 runs 14 residues. V shed 2 bases and J 6 bases; nucleotides not matched to a gene: 3. The germline V gene encodes CDR1 MNHEY and CDR2 SMNVEV (reference sequence). For the CDR3, the DNA is TGTGCCAGCAGTTTAGGCCAGGGGGCCGGGGAGCTGTTTTTT. Its translation: CASSLGQGAGELFF.

The chain recombines TRBV18 with TRBJ2-1; possibly TRBD1 for D (6 bases). The V and J ends lost 3 bases and 9 bases respectively, with 9 bases between them. Germline V CDR1 and CDR2: KGHSH, LQKENI. The CDR3 is made up of 12 amino acids. CDR3 loop: CASSPTGIEQFF. Written as DNA, the CDR3 is TGTGCCAGCTCACCCACAGGGATTGAGCAGTTCTTC.

This clone was observed a handful of times. V and J are TRBV7-2 and TRBJ2-3; TRBD1 agrees at 10 bases. This CDR3 has 14 residues. Germline assignment: CDR1 SGHTA and CDR2 FQGNSA. V shed 5 bases, J shed 6 bases, and the junction held 5 bases outside the gene matches. The CDR3 DNA reads TGTGCCAGCAGCCCGGACAGGGGGAGGGATACGCAGTATTTT. Amino acids: CASSPDRGRDTQYF.

This chain uses TRBV28 with TRBJ2-7, with TRBD1 as a possible D gene (5 bases). The length of the CDR3 is 12 residues. With 4 bases removed from V and 6 bases from J, the gap between germline ends came to 10 bases. The germline V gene encodes CDR1 MDHEN and CDR2 SYDVKM. CDR3 bases: TGTGCCAGCAGTTCGGTGCAGGGCGAGCAGTACTTC. It encodes CASSSVQGEQYF.

The chain employs TRBV7-2 and TRBJ2-3, with D hard to call. The length of the CDR3 is 14 residues. The germline V gene encodes CDR1 SGHTA and CDR2 FQGNSA. V lost 5 bases to trimming and J lost 1 base, with 10 bases between them. CDR3 DNA sequence: TGTGCCAGCAGCCCTATGGCGGGCACAGATACGCAGTATTTT. The encoded protein is CASSPMAGTDTQYF.

This clone was seen a few times. The chain links TRBV28 to TRBJ1-5, with 7 bases matching TRBD1. The CDR3 loop spans 15 amino acids. V was pared by 5 bases and J by 2 bases, with 6 bases of the junction left unmatched. From germline, CDR1 is MDHEN and CDR2 SYDVKM. DNA of the CDR3: TGTGCCAGCAGTCCCGGGACAGTTGGCAATCAGCCCCAGCATTTT. This translates into CASSPGTVGNQPQHF.

As to this clone: The same CDR3 also results from other DNA sequences found in this sample. V usage is TRBV4-1 and J usage is TRBJ2-7; 7 positions match TRBD1. V lost 5 bases, J lost 7 bases, and 17 bases stayed unmatched. The length of the CDR3 is 16 residues. In germline, CDR1 is MGHRA, CDR2 YSYEKL. Here the CDR3 DNA reads TGCGCCAGCAGCGCCCGGGACAGCTCTGGATATGGGGAGCAGTACTTC. As protein: CASSARDSSGYGEQYF.

The chain recombines TRBV27 with TRBJ2-7; 7 bases match TRBD1. The CDR3 sequence is 13 residues long. Per the germline V gene, CDR1 is MNHEY and CDR2 is SMNVEV (reference sequence). Losses at the gene ends were 5 bases for V and 3 bases for J; bases not matched to a gene: 4. CDR3 DNA sequence: TGTGCCAGCAGTATCGACAGGGTCTACGAGCAGTACTTC. It specifies CASSIDRVYEQYF.

The chain uses TRBV15 and TRBJ1-5; the D gene is possibly TRBD1 (5 bases). This CDR3 comprises 14 residues. V was trimmed by 7 bases and J by 0 bases, leaving 10 bases between them. Germline V CDR1 and CDR2: LNHNV, YYDKDF (reference sequence). The CDR3 region is CATNTGYSNQPQHF. In DNA form, the CDR3 reads TGTGCCACCAACACAGGTTATAGCAATCAGCCCCAGCATTTT.